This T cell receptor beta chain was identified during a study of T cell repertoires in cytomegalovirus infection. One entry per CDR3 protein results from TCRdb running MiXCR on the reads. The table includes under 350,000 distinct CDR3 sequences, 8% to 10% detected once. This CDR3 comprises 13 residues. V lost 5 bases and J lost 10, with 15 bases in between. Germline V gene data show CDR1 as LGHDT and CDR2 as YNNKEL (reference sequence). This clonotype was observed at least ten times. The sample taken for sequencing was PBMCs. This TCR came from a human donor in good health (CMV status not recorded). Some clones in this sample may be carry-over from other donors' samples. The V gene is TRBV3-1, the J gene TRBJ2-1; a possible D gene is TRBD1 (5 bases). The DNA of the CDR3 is TGTGCCAGCAGCACCCACTGGGGCGAGGAGCAGTTCTTC. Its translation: CASSTHWGEEQFF.